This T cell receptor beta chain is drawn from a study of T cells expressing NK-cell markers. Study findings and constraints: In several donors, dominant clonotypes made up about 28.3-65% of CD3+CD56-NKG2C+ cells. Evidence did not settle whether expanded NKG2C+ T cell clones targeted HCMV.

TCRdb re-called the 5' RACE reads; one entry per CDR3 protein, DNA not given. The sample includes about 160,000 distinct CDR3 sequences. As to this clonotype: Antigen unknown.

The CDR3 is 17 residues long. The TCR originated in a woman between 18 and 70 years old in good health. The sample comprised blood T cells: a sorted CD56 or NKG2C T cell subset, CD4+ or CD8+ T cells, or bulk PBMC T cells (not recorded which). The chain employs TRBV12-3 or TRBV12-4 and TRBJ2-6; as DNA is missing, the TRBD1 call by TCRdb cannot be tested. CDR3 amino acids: CASSPPGQFSGANVLTF.